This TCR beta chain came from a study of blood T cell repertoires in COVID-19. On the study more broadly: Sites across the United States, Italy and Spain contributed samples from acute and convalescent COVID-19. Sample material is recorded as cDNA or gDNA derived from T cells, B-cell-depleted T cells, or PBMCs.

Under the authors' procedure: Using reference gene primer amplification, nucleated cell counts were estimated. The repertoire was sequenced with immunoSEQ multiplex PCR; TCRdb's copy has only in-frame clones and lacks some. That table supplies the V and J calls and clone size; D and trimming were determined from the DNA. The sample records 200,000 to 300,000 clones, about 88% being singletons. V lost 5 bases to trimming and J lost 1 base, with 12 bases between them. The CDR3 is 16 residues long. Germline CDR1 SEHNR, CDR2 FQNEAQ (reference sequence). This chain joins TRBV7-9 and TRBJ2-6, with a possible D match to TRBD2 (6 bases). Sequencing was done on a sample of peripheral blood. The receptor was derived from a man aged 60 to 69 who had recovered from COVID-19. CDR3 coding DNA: TGTGCCAGCAGCCCGACGGGGACTTCTGGGGCCAACGTCCTGACTTTC. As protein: CASSPTGTSGANVLTF.